Listed here are 32 T cell receptor beta chains from one sample, sequenced in a study of blood T cell repertoires in COVID-19. Clones were sequenced by immunoSEQ multiplex PCR, and TCRdb holds only the in-frame ones, with some missing. Among 200,000 to 250,000 clones listed, around 80% were seen once. Sequenced input: peripheral blood. These receptor sequences come from a woman younger than 45 with COVID-19, enrolled during active disease.

CDR3 in DNA: TGTGCCAGCAGCTTAGTATCCTACAATGAGCAGTTCTTC. Residues: CASSLVSYNEQFF. This chain connects TRBV7-2 to TRBJ2-1; D is ambiguous. CDR3 length: 13 residues. CDR1 is SGHTA, CDR2 FQGNSA, per germline. The V and J ends lost 1 base and 1 base respectively, with 2 bases between them.

V and J are TRBV6-5 and TRBJ2-2, with D uncertain. The CDR3 covers 13 residues. V was cut by 2 bases and J by 4 bases, with 5 bases left in between. CDR1 and CDR2 (germline): MNHEY, SVGAGI. The CDR3 region is CASSYSITGELFF. The CDR3 DNA is TGTGCCAGCAGTTACAGCATCACCGGGGAGCTGTTTTTT.

This chain connects TRBV28 to TRBJ2-7; perhaps TRBD1 as D (5 bases). Per germline, CDR1 MDHEN and CDR2 SYDVKM. Trimming left V 6 bases short and J 7 bases short, with 19 bases between. CDR3 length equals 14 residues. CDR3 sequence: CASRATRELGEQYF. The CDR3 DNA follows: TGTGCCAGCAGAGCTACCAGGGAATTGGGGGAGCAGTACTTC.

CDR3 in amino acids: CASSLGLPQSHEQFF. CDR3 DNA: TGTGCCAGCAGCTTAGGACTCCCCCAATCCCATGAGCAGTTCTTC. This chain joins TRBV7-9 and TRBJ2-1, with unresolved D. This CDR3 has 15 amino acids. With 1 base removed from V and 8 bases from J, the gap between germline ends came to 15 bases. CDR1 SEHNR and CDR2 FQNEAQ come from the germline V gene (reference sequence).

The chain employs TRBV5-5 and TRBJ1-1; no definite D call. The CDR3 is made up of 15 amino acids. Between the trimmed V and J ends, which lost 0 bases and 3 bases, there was a span of 12 bases. CDR1 is SGHKS and CDR2 is YYEKEE in the germline V gene (reference sequence). The CDR3 here is CASSLEADWDTEAFF. In nucleotides, the CDR3 is TGTGCCAGCAGCTTGGAAGCGGATTGGGACACTGAAGCTTTCTTT.

The V and J genes are TRBV4-2 and TRBJ2-7; D unresolved. V was clipped by 1 base and J by 6 bases, with 13 bases between them. CDR1 is LGHNA and CDR2 is YNFKEQ in the germline V gene. The CDR3 totals 14 residues. The chain's CDR3 is CASSQGRLPSEQYF. CDR3 sequence (DNA): TGTGCCAGCAGCCAAGGTCGTCTTCCCTCCGAGCAGTACTTC.

V usage is TRBV19 and J usage is TRBJ1-2; a possible D gene is TRBD1 (6 bases). The CDR3 sequence is 13 residues long. Germline values: CDR1 LNHDA, CDR2 SQIVND (reference sequence). Trimming pared 5 bases from V and 2 bases from J, leaving 9 bases between. The CDR3 DNA reads TGTGCCAGTAGTCCAACAGGGAACTATGGCTACACCTTC. Its protein product is CASSPTGNYGYTF.

The chain links TRBV21-1 to TRBJ1-2; the D call in the table, TRBD1, was not verified against the DNA. TRBV21-1 is described as a pseudogene. The CDR3 spans 16 residues. This CDR3 is CASSKGPNRAYLGYTF. In DNA, the CDR3 is TGTGCCAGCAGCAAAGGTCCCAACAGGGCTTATCTGGGCTACACCTTC.

The chain couples TRBV9 to TRBJ1-2; D is uncertain. Germline V gene sequence: CDR1 SGDLS, CDR2 YYNGEE. Deletions cut 4 bases from V and 8 bases from J, with 15 bases between. This CDR3 is built from 13 residues. CDR3 nucleotide sequence: TGTGCCAGCAGCTCCGGGATGACGCGCGGCTACACCTTC. This codes for CASSSGMTRGYTF.

In regard to this clone: Other DNA sequences in the sample encode the same CDR3. This rearrangement joins TRBV11-2 to TRBJ2-5, with 9 bases aligning to TRBD2. The germline V gene encodes CDR1 SGHAT and CDR2 FQNNGV. This CDR3 has 16 amino acids. J was trimmed by 5 bases and V by 5 bases; bases with no gene match: 12. CDR3 in amino acids: CASSRPPAGGGETQYF. The CDR3 nucleotides are TGTGCCAGCAGCCGCCCCCCTGCGGGAGGGGGGGAGACCCAGTACTTC. Variable domain in full (rest from reference TRBV11-2 and TRBJ2-5): EAGVAQSPRYKIIEKRQSVAFWCNPISGHATLYWYQQILGQGPKLLIQFQNNGVVDDSQLPKDRFSAERLKGVDSTLKIQPAKLEDSAVYLCASSRPPAGGGETQYFGPGTRLLVL.

This chain joins TRBV11-2 and TRBJ2-2; perhaps TRBD2 as D (5 bases). Germline lookup yields CDR1 SGHAT and CDR2 FQNNGV. Between the trimmed V and J ends, which lost 0 bases and 11 bases, there was a span of 13 bases. The CDR3 has 14 amino acids. Here the CDR3 reads CASSLDGSGYELFF. CDR3 DNA sequence: TGTGCCAGCAGCTTAGATGGGTCGGGATATGAGCTGTTTTTT.

This clone was observed once. This chain uses TRBV6-5 with TRBJ1-2, with TRBD1 matching 7 bases. Looked up from germline, CDR1 is MNHEY and CDR2 is SVGAGI. The CDR3 length is 14 residues. Trimming took 6 bases from V and 5 from J; bases not matched to a gene: 9. The CDR3 DNA follows: TGTGCCAGCAGCGCCGCAGGGGGATCGTATGGCTACACCTTC. Amino acids: CASSAAGGSYGYTF.

CDR3: CASSLGNRVSNQPQHF. The CDR3 DNA follows: TGTGCCAGCTCACTGGGAAACAGGGTGAGCAATCAGCCCCAGCATTTT. This chain links TRBV18 with TRBJ1-5; TRBD1 is a possible D gene (6 bases). This CDR3 region has 16 residues. V was cut by 4 bases and J by 1 base, with 14 bases left in between. Germline-derived CDR1 and CDR2 are KGHSH and LQKENI.

This clone has a handful of counts. V is TRBV29-1 and J is TRBJ1-1; D unresolved. The CDR3 contains 13 residues. CDR1 is SQVTM, CDR2 ANQGSEA, per germline. The germline V and J ends were trimmed by 4 bases and 4 bases, with 13 bases remaining between them. CDR3 nucleotide sequence: TGCAGCGTTGTCGCGGGAGGTGGCACTGAAGCTTTCTTT. Translating it yields CSVVAGGGTEAFF.

V gene TRBV21-1 combines with J gene TRBJ1-1. TRBV21-1 is classified as a pseudogene. The CDR3 runs to 16 residues. In DNA form, the CDR3 reads TGTGCCAGCAGCAAGGAAACGAACGGGGTGAACACTGAAGCTTTCTTT. Encoded protein: CASSKETNGVNTEAFF.

The chain couples TRBV7-6 to TRBJ2-7; 12 nucleotides match TRBD2. Per germline, CDR1 SGHVS and CDR2 FNYEAQ. There are 15 residues in the CDR3. V was pared by 4 bases and J by 5 bases, with 6 bases of the junction left unmatched. CDR3 amino acids: CASSYGLAGKDEQYF. The CDR3 coding sequence is TGTGCCAGCAGCTATGGACTAGCGGGGAAGGACGAGCAGTACTTC.

The chain recombines TRBV7-9 with TRBJ2-7; 12 bases map to TRBD1. Germline V gives CDR1 SEHNR, CDR2 FQNEAQ (reference sequence). V shed 5 bases, J shed 5 bases, and the junction held 7 bases outside the gene matches. The CDR3 is made up of 15 amino acids. The CDR3 bases are TGTGCCAGCAGCGATCGGGACAGGGGGCCCCACGAGCAGTACTTC. It encodes CASSDRDRGPHEQYF.

The gene calls are TRBV19 and TRBJ1-2; perhaps TRBD1 as D (6 bases). The germline V gene has CDR1 LNHDA and CDR2 SQIVND (reference sequence). Trimming left V 3 bases short and J 0 bases short, with 17 bases between. The CDR3 consists of 17 residues. The DNA of the CDR3 is TGTGCCAGTAGTATCCCGGACAGCCACCTCCCTAACTATGGCTACACCTTC. Amino acids: CASSIPDSHLPNYGYTF.

The chain joins TRBV2 to TRBJ1-5; 9 bases fit TRBD1. The germline V gene encodes CDR1 SNHLY and CDR2 FYNNEI. Trimming removed 7 bases from V and 7 bases from J; junction bases left unmatched: 8. CDR3 length: 14 residues. The CDR3 nucleotides read TGTGCCAGCACTATACAGGGGGCAGGGCAGCCCCAGCATTTT. Residues: CASTIQGAGQPQHF.

This clone was counted between two and nine times. V gene TRBV12-3 or TRBV12-4 combines with J gene TRBJ1-1; unclear D gene. CDR3 size: 13 residues. The chain's CDR3 is CVGSGAMNTEAFF. The CDR3 nucleotides read TGTGTGGGTTCGGGAGCCATGAACACTGAAGCTTTCTTT.

The chain joins TRBV6-6 to TRBJ2-7, with D possibly matching TRBD1 (6 bases). V lost 7 bases to trimming and J lost 0 bases, with 19 bases between them. This CDR3 region has 16 residues. Germline V CDR1 and CDR2: MNHNY, SVGAGI (reference sequence). In nucleotides, the CDR3 is TGTGCCAGCACCCAGGGGCAGGGAATTTTCTCCTACGAGCAGTACTTC. This sequence encodes CASTQGQGIFSYEQYF.

The chain uses TRBV19 and TRBJ2-2, with 8 bases identical to TRBD2. This CDR3 comprises 15 residues. Trimming at V came to 1 base and at J to 6 bases, leaving 4 bases not matched to a gene. Germline lookup yields CDR1 LNHDA and CDR2 SQIVND (reference sequence). CDR3 in DNA: TGTGCCAGTAGTATAGCGGGGGGGCAATCCGGGGAGCTGTTTTTT. This gives the protein CASSIAGGQSGELFF.

This sequence joins TRBV28 and TRBJ1-1; 8 positions match TRBD1. The CDR3 is 14 residues long. CDR1 is MDHEN, CDR2 SYDVKM, per germline. V was pared by 4 bases and J by 1 base, with 2 bases of the junction left unmatched. CDR3 sequence: CASSSGTGNTEAFF. The CDR3 DNA follows: TGTGCCAGCAGTTCCGGGACAGGGAACACTGAAGCTTTCTTT.

This chain connects TRBV5-1 to TRBJ2-1, with TRBD2 identical over 13 bases. This CDR3 is built from 16 residues. The V gene's germline CDR1 is SGHRS and CDR2 YFSETQ. J lost 6 bases, V lost 0 bases, and 3 bases had no gene match. CDR3 bases: TGCGCCAGCAGCTTGGCCGGGACTAGCGGGGCCAATGAGCAGTTCTTC. The encoded protein is CASSLAGTSGANEQFF.

The chain combines TRBV5-1 with TRBJ2-3; 11 bases are a match to TRBD2. The CDR3 contains 14 residues. The V gene end was trimmed by 3 bases and the J gene end by 6 bases; junction bases not matched to a gene: 3. CDR1 is SGHRS and CDR2 is YFSETQ in the germline V gene. In nucleotides, the CDR3 is TGCGCCAGCAGCTCCCGGACTAGCGGGGATACGCAGTATTTT. Encoded protein: CASSSRTSGDTQYF.

This clone was picked up many times. The CDR3 sequence is CASSQDRGSVGGYTF. CDR3 nucleotides: TGCGCCAGCAGCCAAGATCGGGGGAGCGTCGGAGGCTACACCTTC. The chain carries TRBV4-1 and TRBJ1-2, with a possible D match to TRBD1 (5 bases). The CDR3 is made up of 15 amino acids. The V end was cut by 0 bases, the J end by 8 bases, with 16 bases between. CDR1 and CDR2 (germline): MGHRA, YSYEKL.

The chain joins TRBV5-4 to TRBJ2-1; 10 bases match TRBD2. Germline V CDR1 and CDR2: SGHNT, YYREEE (reference sequence). J was trimmed by 7 bases and V by 9 bases; bases with no gene match: 10. This CDR3 contains 14 residues. CDR3 bases: TGTGCCATCACCCAATGGACTAGCGGAAATGAGCAGTTCTTC. This encodes CAITQWTSGNEQFF.

The chain links TRBV7-3 to TRBJ1-6; D is possibly TRBD1 (6 bases). Trimming removed 8 bases from V and 7 bases from J, with 9 bases in between. Germline loops: CDR1 SGHTA, CDR2 FQGTGA. The CDR3 sequence is 12 residues long. The CDR3 reads CASSDRNSPLHF. CDR3 sequence (DNA): TGTGCCAGCTCGGACAGAAATTCACCCCTCCACTTT.

The sample holds a few counts of this clone. V and J are TRBV3-1 (or the pseudogene TRBV3-2) and TRBJ1-4; TRBD1 matches at 7 bases. CDR1 LGHDT and CDR2 YNNKEL come from the germline V gene (reference sequence). Losses at the gene ends were 7 bases for V and 4 bases for J; bases not matched to a gene: 9. This CDR3 region has 15 residues. This CDR3 reads CASNPTGAFNEKLFF. In DNA, the CDR3 is TGTGCCAGCAACCCCACAGGGGCATTTAATGAAAAACTGTTTTTT.

This rearrangement joins TRBV7-9 to TRBJ2-7, with 7 bases aligning to TRBD1. This CDR3 region has 16 residues. Per germline, CDR1 SEHNR and CDR2 FQNEAQ (reference sequence). V lost 4 bases, J lost 1 base, and 10 bases stayed unmatched. The CDR3, as DNA: TGTGCCAGCAGCTCGGACAGGCTTCCAGCGTCCTACGAGCAGTACTTC. Its translation is CASSSDRLPASYEQYF.

Only one count was recorded for this clone. V is TRBV4-1 and J is TRBJ1-5; tentatively, D is TRBD1 (5 bases). Germline V gene data show CDR1 as MGHRA and CDR2 as YSYEKL. V lost 2 bases and J lost 5, with 10 bases in between. The CDR3 spans 14 residues. The CDR3 sequence: CASSQRGGDQPQHF. In DNA, the CDR3 is TGCGCCAGCAGCCAACGGGGGGGGGATCAGCCCCAGCATTTT.

For the CDR3, the DNA is TGTGCCAGCAGTTACCCACTAGCGGGGGGACAAGAGACCCAGTACTTC. This encodes CASSYPLAGGQETQYF. V usage is TRBV6-2 or TRBV6-3 and J usage is TRBJ2-5; 12 bases match TRBD2. CDR3 size: 16 residues. V shed 2 bases and J 2 bases; nucleotides not matched to a gene: 3. Per germline, CDR1 MNHEY and CDR2 SVGEGT.